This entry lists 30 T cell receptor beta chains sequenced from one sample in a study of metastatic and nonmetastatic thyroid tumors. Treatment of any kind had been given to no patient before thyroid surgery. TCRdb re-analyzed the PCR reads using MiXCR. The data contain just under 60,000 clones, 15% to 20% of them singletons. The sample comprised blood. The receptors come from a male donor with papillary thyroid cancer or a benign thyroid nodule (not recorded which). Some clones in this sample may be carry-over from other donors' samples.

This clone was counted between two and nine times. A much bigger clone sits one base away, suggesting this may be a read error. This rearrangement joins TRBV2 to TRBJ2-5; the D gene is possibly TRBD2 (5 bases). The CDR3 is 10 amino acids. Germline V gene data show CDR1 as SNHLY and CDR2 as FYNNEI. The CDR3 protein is CGRGLETQYF. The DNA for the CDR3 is TGTGGCAGAGGGTTAGAGACCCAGTACTTC.

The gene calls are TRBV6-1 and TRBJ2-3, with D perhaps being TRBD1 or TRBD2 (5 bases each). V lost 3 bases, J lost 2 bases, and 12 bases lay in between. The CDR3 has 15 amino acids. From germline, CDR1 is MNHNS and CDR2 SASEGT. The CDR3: CASSDGTWNTDTQYF. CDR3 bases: TGTGCCAGCAGTGACGGGACGTGGAACACAGATACGCAGTATTTT.

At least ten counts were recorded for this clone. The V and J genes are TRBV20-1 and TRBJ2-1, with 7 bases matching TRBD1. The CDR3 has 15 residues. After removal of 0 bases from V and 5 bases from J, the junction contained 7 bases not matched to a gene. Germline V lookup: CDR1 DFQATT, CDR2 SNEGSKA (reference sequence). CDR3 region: CSARDHGQDNNEQFF. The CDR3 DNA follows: TGCAGTGCTAGAGACCACGGACAGGATAACAATGAGCAGTTCTTC.

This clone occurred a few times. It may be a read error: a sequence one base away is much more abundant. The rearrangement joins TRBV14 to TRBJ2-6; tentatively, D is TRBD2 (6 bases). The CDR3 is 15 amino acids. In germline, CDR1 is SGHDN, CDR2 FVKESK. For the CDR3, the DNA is TGTGCCAGCAGCCAAACTAGCTCTGTGGCCAACGTCCTGACTTTC. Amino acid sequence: CASSQTSSVANVLTF.

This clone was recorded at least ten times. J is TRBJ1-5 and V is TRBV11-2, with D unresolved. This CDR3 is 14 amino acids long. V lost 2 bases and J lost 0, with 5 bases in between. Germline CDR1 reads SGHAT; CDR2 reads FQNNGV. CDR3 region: CASSLQGSNQPQHF. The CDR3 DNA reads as TGTGCCAGCAGCTTACAAGGTAGCAATCAGCCCCAGCATTTT.

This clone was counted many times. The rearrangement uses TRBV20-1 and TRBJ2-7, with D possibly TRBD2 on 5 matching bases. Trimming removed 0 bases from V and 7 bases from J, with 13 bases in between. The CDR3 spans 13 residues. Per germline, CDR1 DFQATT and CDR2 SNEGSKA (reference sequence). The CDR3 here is CSARELLPGEQYF. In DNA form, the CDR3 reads TGCAGTGCTAGAGAACTACTGCCGGGGGAGCAGTACTTC.

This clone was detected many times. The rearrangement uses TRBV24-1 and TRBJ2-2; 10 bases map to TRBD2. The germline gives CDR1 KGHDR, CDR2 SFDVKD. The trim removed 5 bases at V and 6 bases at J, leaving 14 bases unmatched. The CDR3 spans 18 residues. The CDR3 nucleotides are TGTGCCACCAGTGGACGGGCCGTGAGCGGGAGGGGGCCCGGGGAGCTGTTTTTT. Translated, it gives CATSGRAVSGRGPGELFF.

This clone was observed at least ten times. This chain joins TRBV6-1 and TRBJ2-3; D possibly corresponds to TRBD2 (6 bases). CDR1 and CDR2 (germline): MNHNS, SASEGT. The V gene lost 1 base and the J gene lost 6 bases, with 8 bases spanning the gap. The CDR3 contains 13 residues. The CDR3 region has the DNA TGTGCCAGCAGTGAAGTGGGGAGGGATACGCAGTATTTT. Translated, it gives CASSEVGRDTQYF.

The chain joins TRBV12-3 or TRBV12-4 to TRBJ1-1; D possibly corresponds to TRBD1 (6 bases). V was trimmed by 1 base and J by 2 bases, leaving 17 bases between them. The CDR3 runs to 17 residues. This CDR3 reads CASSLVYGTWGNTEAFF. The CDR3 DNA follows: TGTGCCAGCAGTTTAGTGTACGGGACATGGGGTAACACTGAAGCTTTCTTT.

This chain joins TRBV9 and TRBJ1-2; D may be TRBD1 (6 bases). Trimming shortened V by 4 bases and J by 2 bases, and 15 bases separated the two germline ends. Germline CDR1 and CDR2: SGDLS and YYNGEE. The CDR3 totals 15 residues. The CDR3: CASSHGGVGNYGYTF. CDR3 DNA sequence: TGTGCCAGCAGCCATGGGGGCGTCGGAAACTATGGCTACACCTTC.

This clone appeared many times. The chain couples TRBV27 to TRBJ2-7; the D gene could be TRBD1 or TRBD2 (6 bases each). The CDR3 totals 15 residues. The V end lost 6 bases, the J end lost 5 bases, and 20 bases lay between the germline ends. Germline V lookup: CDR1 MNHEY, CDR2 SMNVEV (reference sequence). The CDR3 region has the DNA TGTGCCAGCAGACCCACGGGGGCCCTTCTCCACGAGCAGTACTTC. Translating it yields CASRPTGALLHEQYF.

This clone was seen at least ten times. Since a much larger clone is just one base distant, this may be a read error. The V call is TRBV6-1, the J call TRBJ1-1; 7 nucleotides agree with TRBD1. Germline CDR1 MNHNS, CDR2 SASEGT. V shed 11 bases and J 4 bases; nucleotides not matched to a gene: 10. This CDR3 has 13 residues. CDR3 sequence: CAAQQGFGTEAFF. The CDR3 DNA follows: TGTGCCGCCCAACAGGGGTTCGGCACTGAAGCTTTCTTT.

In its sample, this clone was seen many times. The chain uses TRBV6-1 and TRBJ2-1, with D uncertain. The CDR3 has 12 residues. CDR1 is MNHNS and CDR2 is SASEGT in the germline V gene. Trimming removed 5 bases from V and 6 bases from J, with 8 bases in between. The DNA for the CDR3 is TGTGCCAGCAGTATCACAAGCAATGAGCAGTTCTTC. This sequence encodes CASSITSNEQFF.

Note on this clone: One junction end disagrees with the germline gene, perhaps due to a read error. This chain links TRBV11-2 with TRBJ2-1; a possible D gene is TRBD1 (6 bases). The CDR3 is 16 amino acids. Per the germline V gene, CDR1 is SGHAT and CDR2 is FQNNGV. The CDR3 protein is CASSLGAGDIDDEKFF. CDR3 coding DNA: TGTGCCAGCAGCTTAGGGGCAGGGGACATTGACGATGAGAAGTTCTTC.

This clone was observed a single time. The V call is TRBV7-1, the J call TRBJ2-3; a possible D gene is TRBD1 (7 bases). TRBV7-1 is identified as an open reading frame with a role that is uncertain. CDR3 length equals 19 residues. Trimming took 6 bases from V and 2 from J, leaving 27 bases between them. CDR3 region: CASSQGGPSTIGDTDTQYF. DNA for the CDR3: TGTGCCAGCAGTCAGGGGGGACCTAGTACTATCGGAGACACAGATACGCAGTATTTT.

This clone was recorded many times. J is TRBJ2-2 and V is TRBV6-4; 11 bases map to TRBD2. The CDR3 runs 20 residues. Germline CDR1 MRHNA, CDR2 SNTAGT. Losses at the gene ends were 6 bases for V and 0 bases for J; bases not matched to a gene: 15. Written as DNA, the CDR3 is TGTGCCAGCAGGGCGGCCTCTCAATTAGCGGGAGGGCCGAACACCGGGGAGCTGTTTTTT. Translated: CASRAASQLAGGPNTGELFF.

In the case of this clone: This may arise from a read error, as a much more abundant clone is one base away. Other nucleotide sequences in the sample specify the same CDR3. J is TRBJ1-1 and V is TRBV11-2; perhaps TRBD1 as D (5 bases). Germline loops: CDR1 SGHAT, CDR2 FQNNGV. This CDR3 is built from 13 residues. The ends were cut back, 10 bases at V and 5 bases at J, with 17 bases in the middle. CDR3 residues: CATGAGLGTEAFF. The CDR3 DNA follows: TGTGCCACCGGGGCGGGGCTGGGTACTGAAGCTTTCTTT. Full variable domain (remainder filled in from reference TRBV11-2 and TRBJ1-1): EAGVAQSPRYKIIEKRQSVAFWCNPISGHATLYWYQQILGQGPKLLIQFQNNGVVDDSQLPKDRFSAERLKGVDSTLKIQPAKLEDSAVYLCATGAGLGTEAFFGQGTRLTVV.

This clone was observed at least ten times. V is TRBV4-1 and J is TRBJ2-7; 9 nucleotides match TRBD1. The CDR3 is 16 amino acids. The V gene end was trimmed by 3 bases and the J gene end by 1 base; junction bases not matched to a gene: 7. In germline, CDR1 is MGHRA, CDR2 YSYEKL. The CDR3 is CASSQGRQGGSYEQYF. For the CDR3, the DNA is TGCGCCAGCAGCCAGGGCAGACAGGGGGGATCCTACGAGCAGTACTTC.

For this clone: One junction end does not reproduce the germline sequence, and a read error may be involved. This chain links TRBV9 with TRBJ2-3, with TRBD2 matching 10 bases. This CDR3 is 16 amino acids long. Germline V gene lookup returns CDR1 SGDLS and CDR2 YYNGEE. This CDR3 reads CASSAPLAGFADTQYF. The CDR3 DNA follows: TGTGCCAGCAGCGCCCCACTAGCGGGGTTTGCAGATACTCAGTATTTT.

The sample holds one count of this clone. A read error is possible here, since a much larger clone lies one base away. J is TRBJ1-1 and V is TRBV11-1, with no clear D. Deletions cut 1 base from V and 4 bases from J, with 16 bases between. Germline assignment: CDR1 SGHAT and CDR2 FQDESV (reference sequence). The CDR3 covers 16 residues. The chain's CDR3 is CASSLGHGHMGTEAFF. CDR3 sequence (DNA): TGTGCCAGCAGCTTAGGGCATGGGCACATGGGCACTGAAGCTTTCTTT.

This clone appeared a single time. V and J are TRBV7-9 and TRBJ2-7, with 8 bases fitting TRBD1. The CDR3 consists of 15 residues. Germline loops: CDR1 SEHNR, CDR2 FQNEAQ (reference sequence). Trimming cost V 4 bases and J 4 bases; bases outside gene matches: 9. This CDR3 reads CASSSSQGAGYEQYF. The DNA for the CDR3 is TGTGCCAGCAGCTCTTCCCAGGGGGCAGGGTACGAGCAGTACTTC.

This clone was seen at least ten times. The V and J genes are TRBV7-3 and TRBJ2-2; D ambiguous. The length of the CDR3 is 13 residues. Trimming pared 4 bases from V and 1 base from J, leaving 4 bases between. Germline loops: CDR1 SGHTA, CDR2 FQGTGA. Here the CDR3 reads CASSWENTGELFF. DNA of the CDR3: TGTGCCAGCAGCTGGGAGAACACCGGGGAGCTGTTTTTT.

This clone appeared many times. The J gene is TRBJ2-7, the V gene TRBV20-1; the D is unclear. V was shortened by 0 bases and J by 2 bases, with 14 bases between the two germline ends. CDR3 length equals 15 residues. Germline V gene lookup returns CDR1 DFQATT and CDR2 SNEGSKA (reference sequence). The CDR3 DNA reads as TGCAGTGCTAGAGATGGCGGAGAACCAACCTACGAGCAGTACGTC. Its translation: CSARDGGEPTYEQYV.

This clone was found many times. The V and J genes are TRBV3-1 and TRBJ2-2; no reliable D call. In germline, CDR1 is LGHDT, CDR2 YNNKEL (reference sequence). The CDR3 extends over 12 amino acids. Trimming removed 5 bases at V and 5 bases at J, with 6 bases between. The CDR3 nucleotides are TGTGCCAGCAGCGTCCTTACCGGGGAGCTGTTTTTT. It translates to CASSVLTGELFF. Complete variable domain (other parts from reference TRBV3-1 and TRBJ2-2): DTAVSQTPKYLVTQMGNDKSIKCEQNLGHDTMYWYKQDSKKFLKIMFSYNNKELIINETVPNRFSPKSPDKAHLNLHINSLELGDSAVYFCASSVLTGELFFGEGSRLTVL.

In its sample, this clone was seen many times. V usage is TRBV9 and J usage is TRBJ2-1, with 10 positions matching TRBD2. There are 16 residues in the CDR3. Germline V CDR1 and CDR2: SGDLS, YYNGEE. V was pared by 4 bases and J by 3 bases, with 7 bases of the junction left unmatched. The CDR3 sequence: CASSYSGRRNYNEQFF. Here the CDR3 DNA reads TGTGCCAGCAGCTATAGCGGGAGGAGGAACTACAATGAGCAGTTCTTC.

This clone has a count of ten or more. CDR3 residues: CAWSVKGENYGYTF. CDR3 nucleotide sequence: TGTGCCTGGAGTGTGAAGGGGGAGAACTATGGCTACACCTTC. The chain links TRBV30 to TRBJ1-2; D perhaps matches TRBD1 (6 bases). CDR1 and CDR2 (germline): GTSNPN, SVGIG (reference sequence). Trimming left V 0 bases short and J 2 bases short, with 10 bases between. This CDR3 is built from 14 residues.

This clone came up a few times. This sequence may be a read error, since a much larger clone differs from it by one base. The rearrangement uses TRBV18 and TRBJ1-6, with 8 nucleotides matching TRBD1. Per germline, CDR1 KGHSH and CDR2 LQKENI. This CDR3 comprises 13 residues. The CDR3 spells CASSPRQGTPFHF. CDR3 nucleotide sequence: TGTGCCAGCTCCCCGCGACAGGGGACACCCTTCCACTTT.

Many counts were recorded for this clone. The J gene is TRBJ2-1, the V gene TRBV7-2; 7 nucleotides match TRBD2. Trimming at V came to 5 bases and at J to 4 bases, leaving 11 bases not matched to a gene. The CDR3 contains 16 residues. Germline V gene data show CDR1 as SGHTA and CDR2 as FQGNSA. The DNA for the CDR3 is TGTGCCAGCAGCCCTCGAGATAGCGGGTGGTACAATGAGCAGTTCTTC. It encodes CASSPRDSGWYNEQFF.

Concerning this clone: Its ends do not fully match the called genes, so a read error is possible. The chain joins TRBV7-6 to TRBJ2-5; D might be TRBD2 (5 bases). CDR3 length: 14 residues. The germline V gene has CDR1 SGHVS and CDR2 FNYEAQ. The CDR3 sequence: CASSLDLLGETQYF. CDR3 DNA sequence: TGTGCCAGCAGCTTAGACCTATTGGGAGAGACCCAGTACTTT.

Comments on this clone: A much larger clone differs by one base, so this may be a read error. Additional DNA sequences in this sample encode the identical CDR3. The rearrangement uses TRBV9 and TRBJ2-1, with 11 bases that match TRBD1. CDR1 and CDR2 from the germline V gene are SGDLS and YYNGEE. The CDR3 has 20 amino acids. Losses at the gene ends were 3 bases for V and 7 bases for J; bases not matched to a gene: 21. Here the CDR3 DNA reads TGTGCCAGCAGCGCAGGAACCGGGACAGGGGGACATCCGACAGCAAATGAGCAGTTCTTC. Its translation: CASSAGTGTGGHPTANEQFF.